This TCR beta chain was obtained from a study of regulatory T cells in long-lasting Graves disease (dated by TCRdb to about 2021). Regarding the research as a whole: Patients with newly diagnosed Graves' disease had been on antithyroid drugs for under 3 months. TCR sequencing covered about 13 persistent and 20 newly diagnosed Graves' disease patients, 33 samples in total. Patients with persistent Graves' disease were compared with patients with newly diagnosed Graves' disease using TCR sequencing and RNA sequencing of peripheral blood. The study took place in China and was registered as a clinical trial.

This clonotype was counted a few times. The antigen it recognizes is unknown. No clone much larger than this one lies a single base away; base qualities are absent. The protocol used for the library was multiplex PCR. Sequenced using an Illumina HiSeq 4000. iRepertoire HTBI primers and Arm-PCR amplification of CDR3 regions were used to construct TCR beta libraries. Before sequencing, the PCR products went through gel purification. As for the authors' bioinformatics: A total of around 66 TRBV and under 15 TRBJ segments were identified across samples and were used for gene usage analysis of CDR3 amino acid clonotypes. COPE and FqMerger were used to merge the filtered high-quality paired reads into contigs. BLAST was used to align contigs to the IMGT TRBV, TRBD and TRBJ reference genes, and CDR3 was defined following IMGT. Any clonotype with a frequency above 0.1% was counted as a highly expanded clone. Shannon entropy was used to measure repertoire diversity, and the Gini coefficient was used to measure V-J evenness. A clonotype was considered public if more than one individual shared it. The public reads were quality trimmed at Q25 with fastp and then assembled into clones with MiXCR by TCRdb, keeping productive beta chains. Every entry covers one CDR3 protein and lists the most common genes and DNA from its rows. Here the V and J calls rest on TCRdb's processing, not on the authors' analysis. This sample has under 300,000 distinct CDR3 sequences in its table, and around 21% of those were observed once. The leading ten clones occupy about 14% of the sample.

The label giving this sample's time point can be read as: newly diagnosed GD, antithyroid drugs for less than 3 months. For both TCR sequencing and RNA sequencing, RNA was extracted from PBMCs in TRIzol. Graves' disease was diagnosed according to American Thyroid Association guidelines. Patients were recruited from an endocrinology department in Xi'an, China. Each patient gave approximately 9 milliliters of peripheral blood, collected in an EDTA anticoagulant tube. Ficoll Paque Plus density gradient separation was used to isolate PBMCs, and no further T cell sorting was done. RNA quality was checked with an Agilent 2100 Bioanalyzer and agarose gel, and concentration with a NanoDrop 2000. Deletion took 3 bases off V and 0 bases off J, with a span of 8 bases between the germline ends. Taken from the germline V gene, the CDR1 and CDR2 loops are MGHDK and SYGVNS. CDR3 length: 14 amino acids, cysteine to phenylalanine. Only the CDR3 part of the read is kept: 42 bases, read in frame from the first base.

Points the paper makes about the study in general: Compared with newly diagnosed patients, patients with persistent Graves' disease had lower TCR Shannon entropy and fewer highly expanded clones, which suggests clonal expansion. The study examined only peripheral blood because the primary lesion, thyroid tissue, could not be accessed. Patients with persistent disease shared more public clonotypes (around 3,000) than newly diagnosed patients did (more than 900). Only the TCR beta chain was sequenced and analyzed. The small sample size was acknowledged by the authors as a limitation that may reduce accuracy. TRBV28, TRBJ1-2 and TRBJ2-5 were preferentially used in persistent disease, while TRBV20-1 and TRBJ2-1 were favored in newly diagnosed disease.

This receptor was taken from a female donor with Graves disease. Sample: peripheral blood mononuclear cells (PBMCs), taken at new diagnosis, from a patient treated with antithyroid drugs. Recombination connected TRBV25-1 to TRBJ2-5, with the D gene too uncertain to name. The CDR3 corresponds to CASSDSGYQETQYF. Here is the DNA: TGTGCCAGCAGTGATTCGGGTTACCAAGAGACCCAGTACTTC.